This TCR beta chain was sequenced in a study of beta chain features in type 1 diabetes. Study-wide results and limits: Healthy donors had naive, central memory and Treg TCRB repertoires that appeared less similar than those seen among patients. Possibly, sequencing cDNA over-represented cells that had high TCR expression levels. Researchers report that Type 1 diabetes patients had moderately but significantly shorter TCRB CDR3s across all four CD4+ subsets.

This clone was detected only a few times. What it binds is unknown. Expressed TCRB transcripts got sequenced, as all isolated RNA was reverse transcribed. Assay: immunoSEQ multiplex PCR; the TCRdb copy retains only in-frame clones and omits some. Of more than 250,000 clones in the sample, roughly 20% were seen once. The single heparinised draw taken from each donor contained 90 to 150 mL of blood on average. The CDR3 is 14 amino acids. Germline V gene sequence: CDR1 LGHNA, CDR2 YNFKEQ. V shed 4 bases, J shed 3 bases, and the junction held 6 bases outside the gene matches. This TCR derives from a woman between 35 and 50 years old with type 1 diabetes. The sample taken for sequencing was naive CD4+ T cells from blood. The V call is TRBV4-2, the J call TRBJ2-7; 7 bases are shared with TRBD2. The CDR3 loop reads CASSRGGPVYEQYF. CDR3 in DNA: TGTGCCAGCAGCCGGGGGGGACCGGTCTACGAGCAGTACTTC.